These 13 T cell receptor beta chains came from one sample sequenced in a study of CD8+ T cells in alopecia areata. RNA extraction was followed by reverse transcription into cDNA, which acted as the sequencing template. Measured with immunoSEQ multiplex PCR; TCRdb has only the in-frame clones, and not every one. The table has more than 90,000 clones, roughly 68% seen once. The sample was CD4+ T cells sorted from blood. These receptors were collected from a human donor in good health.

This chain joins TRBV11-1 and TRBJ2-2; the D call may be TRBD1 or TRBD2 (7 bases each). Germline V gene sequence: CDR1 SGHAT, CDR2 FQDESV (reference sequence). V was shortened by 5 bases and J by 0 bases, with 10 bases between the two germline ends. This CDR3 comprises 15 residues. CDR3 amino acids: CASSSGTANTGELFF. The CDR3 DNA reads TGTGCCAGCAGCAGCGGGACAGCGAACACCGGGGAGCTGTTTTTT.

This clone was seen a handful of times. The rearrangement joins TRBV2 to TRBJ2-1, with 8 nucleotides matching TRBD1. Germline CDR1 reads SNHLY; CDR2 reads FYNNEI. The CDR3 runs to 12 residues. V was clipped by 6 bases and J by 10 bases; unmatched bases: 5. For the CDR3, the DNA is TGTGCCAGCAGACCCGACAGGGGCGAGCAGTTCTTC. Translated, it gives CASRPDRGEQFF. The full variable domain, with the rest looked up from reference TRBV2 and TRBJ2-1, is EPEVTQTPSHQVTQMGQEVILRCVPISNHLYFYWYRQILGQKVEFLVSFYNNEISEKSEIFDDQFSVERPDGSNFTLKIRSTKLEDSAMYFCASRPDRGEQFFGPGTRLTVL.

This clone was seen only once. This sequence joins TRBV2 and TRBJ2-5; D uncertain. Near its end, the DNA agrees better with TRBJ2-7, so the J call may be wrong. In germline, CDR1 is SNHLY, CDR2 FYNNEI. This CDR3 spans 14 amino acids. The CDR3, as DNA: TGTGCCAGCAGTGTCGGAACACTTACCTACGAGCAGTACTTC. Protein: CASSVGTLTYEQYF.

This chain uses TRBV7-6 with TRBJ2-7, with TRBD1 identical over 8 bases. Germline CDR1 is SGHVS and CDR2 is FNYEAQ. The CDR3 is made up of 14 amino acids. The junction had 7 bases not matched to a gene; V was cut back by 5 bases and J by 4 bases. CDR3 loop: CASSTGQGGYEQYF. The CDR3 DNA reads as TGTGCCAGCAGCACCGGACAGGGCGGGTACGAGCAGTACTTC.

The chain employs TRBV5-1 and TRBJ1-6; D remains ambiguous. CDR1 is SGHRS, CDR2 YFSETQ, per germline. Trimming stripped 5 bases from V and 0 bases from J, with 12 bases between. The CDR3 spans 16 residues. The CDR3 region has the DNA TGCGCCAGCAGTCCCACCCTGAGCTCCTATAATTCACCCCTCCACTTT. Its protein product is CASSPTLSSYNSPLHF.

The rearrangement joins TRBV9 to TRBJ1-6; the match to TRBD1 covers 10 bases. Germline V lookup: CDR1 SGDLS, CDR2 YYNGEE. The CDR3 is made up of 17 amino acids. The V and J ends lost 1 base and 7 bases, in that order; junction bases with no gene match: 8. In DNA form, the CDR3 reads TGTGCCAGCAGCGTAAGAGGACAGGGGGTAGGGAATTCACCCCTCCACTTT. It yields the protein CASSVRGQGVGNSPLHF.

The V call is TRBV30, the J call TRBJ2-3; D gene ambiguous. The V gene's germline CDR1 is GTSNPN and CDR2 SVGIG (reference sequence). The CDR3 totals 12 residues. The V gene lost 2 bases and the J gene lost 10 bases, with 13 bases spanning the gap. The CDR3 DNA is TGTGCCTGGAGTTTGGACCCCGGTCCGCAGTATTTT. It yields the protein CAWSLDPGPQYF.

This clone was seen a handful of times. The chain recombines TRBV29-1 with TRBJ1-1; D remains unclear. Germline V gene lookup returns CDR1 SQVTM and CDR2 ANQGSEA. The V end was cut by 6 bases, the J end by 5 bases, with 10 bases between. The CDR3 extends over 11 amino acids. CDR3 amino acids: CSVGGLTEAFF. The CDR3 bases are TGCAGCGTAGGAGGGTTGACTGAAGCTTTCTTT.

This clone has only one observation. The V gene is TRBV6-6, the J gene TRBJ1-1; the D gene is possibly TRBD1 (5 bases). The V end was cut by 6 bases, the J end by 4 bases, with 18 bases between. The germline gives CDR1 MNHNY, CDR2 SVGAGI (reference sequence). The CDR3 extends over 15 amino acids. CDR3 protein: CASSLTAPGGTEAFF. CDR3 nucleotides: TGTGCCAGCAGCCTGACAGCTCCCGGGGGCACTGAAGCTTTCTTT.

V is TRBV2 and J is TRBJ1-5; the match to TRBD1 covers 7 bases. V shed 8 bases, J shed 3 bases, and the junction held 4 bases outside the gene matches. This CDR3 spans 13 amino acids. CDR1 SNHLY and CDR2 FYNNEI come from the germline V gene. The CDR3 bases are TGTGCCAGCGCTGGACAGGCCAATCAGCCCCAGCATTTT. Residues: CASAGQANQPQHF.

This chain connects TRBV7-6 to TRBJ2-3; 8 bases map to TRBD2. CDR3 size: 15 residues. V was clipped by 5 bases and J by 0 bases; unmatched bases: 4. CDR1 and CDR2 from the germline V gene are SGHVS and FNYEAQ. CDR3 loop: CASSLRTSSTDTQYF. The CDR3 region has the DNA TGTGCCAGCAGCCTACGGACTAGCAGCACAGATACGCAGTATTTT. Together with reference TRBV7-6 and TRBJ2-3, the CDR3 gives the full variable domain: GAGVSQSPRYKVTKRGQDVALRCDPISGHVSLYWYRQALGQGPEFLTYFNYEAQQDKSGLPNDRFSAERPEGSISTLTIQRTEQRDSAMYRCASSLRTSSTDTQYFGPGTRLTVL.

V usage is TRBV25-1 and J usage is TRBJ1-2; 9 bases map to TRBD1. The CDR3 has 13 residues. Trimming at V came to 4 bases and at J to 8 bases, leaving 5 bases not matched to a gene. Per germline, CDR1 MGHDK and CDR2 SYGVNS. CDR3 sequence (DNA): TGTGCCAGCAGTGTCCGGGACAGGGTCGGCTACACCTTC. Protein: CASSVRDRVGYTF.

J is TRBJ2-5 and V is TRBV9, with 8 bases that match TRBD1. The CDR3 is 15 amino acids. J lost 3 bases, V lost 0 bases, and 4 bases had no gene match. Germline assignment: CDR1 SGDLS and CDR2 YYNGEE. The CDR3 sequence is CASSVGTGGKETQYF. The CDR3 coding sequence is TGTGCCAGCAGCGTAGGTACAGGGGGAAAAGAGACCCAGTACTTC.